This T cell receptor beta chain was recorded in a study of shared clonotypes between healthy human individuals. Study results and limitations: Depth of sequencing was expected to influence donor clonotype sharing.

The germline V gene has CDR1 SNHLY and CDR2 FYNNEI. This CDR3 is built from 15 residues. Trimming cost V 6 bases and J 0 bases; bases outside gene matches: 7. The data were produced by immunoSEQ multiplex PCR, yet TCRdb's version contains in-frame clones alone and is incomplete. The data contain some 2,500,000 clones, roughly 92% of them singletons. In regard to this clone: What it binds is not known.

Sequencing was carried out using naive CD4+ T cells from PBMCs. Subset noted: CD45RA+ positively selected. The clonotype comes from a man in his late teens or twenties in good health. Some clones in this sample may be carry-over from other donors' samples. The chain couples TRBV2 to TRBJ1-2; 7 nucleotides agree with TRBD1. The chain's CDR3 is CASRAGTAPNYGYTF. For the CDR3, the DNA is TGTGCCAGCAGAGCTGGGACAGCCCCTAACTATGGCTACACCTTC.